The text below deals with one TCR beta chain. Its antigen is not known. Germline CDR1 reads MNHNS; CDR2 reads SASEGT. The V gene lost 7 bases and the J gene lost 7 bases, with 10 bases spanning the gap. The CDR3 sequence is 12 residues long. These data come from a study of T cell responses to AZD1222 COVID-19 vaccine. Overall study results and limits: In all cases, repertoires were sampled only after the peak T cell response. White British donors predominated, females outnumbered males, and clonal diversity was possibly underestimated.

Clones were sequenced by immunoSEQ multiplex PCR, and TCRdb holds only the in-frame ones, with some missing. The sample shows 110,000 or so clones, more than 75% of them seen only once. The source material was peripheral blood, sampled on day 0 of AZD1222 vaccination. This TCR came from an adult in good health. V usage is TRBV6-1 and J usage is TRBJ1-4, with a tentative D call TRBD1 (5 bases). CDR3 in amino acids: CASKRGGEKLFF. The DNA of the CDR3 is TGTGCCAGCAAAAGGGGCGGTGAAAAACTGTTTTTT.